This TCR beta chain originates from a study of Ad26.COV2.S vaccination and SARS-CoV-2 variants (dated by TCRdb to 2020 to 2023). Turning to the overall study: Vaccine-arm donors were drawn from COV1001, a multicentre, randomized, double-blind, placebo-controlled phase I-IIa trial of Ad26.COV2.S in healthy adults. Ad26.COV2.S was administered intramuscularly at a dose of 5x10^10 or 1x10^11 viral particles, either as one shot or as two shots given 56 days apart. TCRbeta repertoire sequencing served as the tool for gauging how specific and how broad the SARS-CoV-2-reactive T cell receptors were following Ad26.COV2.S vaccination. The TCR-sequenced set comprised approximately 32 samples: 19 Ad26.COV2.S vaccine recipients, 5 placebo recipients and 8 SARS-CoV-2 convalescent individuals. Trial participants were randomized into five groups of five: low-dose or high-dose Ad26.COV2.S given once or twice, or placebo on both occasions. Throughout the experiments and outcome assessment, investigators stayed blinded to trial group allocation.

Comment on this clone: Its specific antigen is unknown. No much larger clone exists at a distance of one base, and base qualities are not known.

Results the study describes overall, beyond this receptor: The study was not powered for comparison of responses between vaccine doses or regimens. After vaccination, spike-specific CD8+ and CD4+ T cell responses were reported to show substantial breadth. Vaccine and placebo recipients had similar non-spike TCR breadth, a finding consistent with the vaccine containing only spike. According to the authors, total T cell responses may have been underestimated by the TCR breadth and depth analyses. Higher spike-specific TCR breadth was observed in Ad26.COV2.S recipients than in placebo recipients (P = 0.0014).

From its cysteine to its phenylalanine, the CDR3 spans 13 amino acids. Here the CDR3 DNA is all that survives: 39 bases in frame from base 1. For CDR1 and CDR2, the germline V gene lists SGHNT and YENEEA. Trimming takes 5 bases from V and 5 bases from J, and the germline ends sit 12 bases apart. The immunoSEQ Assay was used to sequence TCRbeta CDR3 regions. After extraction, genomic DNA underwent amplification by bias-controlled multiplex PCR, followed by high-throughput sequencing. Under the source paper's analysis protocol: To quantify the absolute abundance of each unique TCRbeta CDR3 region, sequences were collapsed and filtered. T cell fraction was estimated by normalizing TCRbeta template counts to usable DNA, which was measured by amplifying reference genes present in all nucleated cells. Repertoire TCRs were annotated as SARS-CoV-2-specific by exact matching of V gene, CDR3 amino acid sequence and J gene to a known reactive TCR set. MIRA supplied the reference SARS-CoV-2 TCR set, which was filtered for enrichment in COVID-19-positive ImmuneCODE repertoires so that public or cross-reactive TCRs were removed. Using the MIRA antigens, annotated TCRs were further analysed by specific ORF or by position within an ORF. Breadth was defined as the number of annotated unique rearrangements divided by the total number of unique productive rearrangements, and depth was defined as the summed frequency of the annotated unique rearrangements. Group comparisons of TCR breadth used two-sided Wilcoxon rank-sum tests. TCRdb mirrors the immuneACCESS table, restricted to in-frame sequences. Some clones are absent from its copies; in checked studies, under half trace to an unresolved V gene, and the reason for the others is unknown. D and trimming were read from the DNA, whereas the V and J calls and clone size are those reported in that table. The sample records around 400,000 clones, approximately 89% of which are singletons. Around 2% of the sample lies in the top ten.

This specimen's treatment or condition label, per the study, means: roughly 18 received Ad26.COV2.S at low or high dose, single or two shots; about five received placebo; per-sample allocation not given. For vaccine and placebo recipients, repertoires were sequenced using samples collected on day 63 after the first injection. In Cohort 1b, around 25 adults aged 18-55 years were enrolled at a single site in Boston, USA, between 29 July and 7 August 2020. Ad26.COV2.S was a replication-incompetent adenovirus type 26 vector that expressed a prefusion-stabilized SARS-CoV-2 spike protein derived from the original Wuhan strain.

Recombination linked TRBV11-3 to TRBJ1-1; the D gene assignment is ambiguous. This material consisted of peripheral blood, taken in a trial of Ad26.COV2.S vaccine versus placebo. This TCR came from a person between 18 and 60 years old who received the Ad26.COV2.S COVID-19 vaccine or a placebo. The CDR3 has the sequence CASSLSGRTEAFF. The DNA is TGTGCCAGCAGCCTCAGCGGGAGGACTGAAGCTTTCTTT.